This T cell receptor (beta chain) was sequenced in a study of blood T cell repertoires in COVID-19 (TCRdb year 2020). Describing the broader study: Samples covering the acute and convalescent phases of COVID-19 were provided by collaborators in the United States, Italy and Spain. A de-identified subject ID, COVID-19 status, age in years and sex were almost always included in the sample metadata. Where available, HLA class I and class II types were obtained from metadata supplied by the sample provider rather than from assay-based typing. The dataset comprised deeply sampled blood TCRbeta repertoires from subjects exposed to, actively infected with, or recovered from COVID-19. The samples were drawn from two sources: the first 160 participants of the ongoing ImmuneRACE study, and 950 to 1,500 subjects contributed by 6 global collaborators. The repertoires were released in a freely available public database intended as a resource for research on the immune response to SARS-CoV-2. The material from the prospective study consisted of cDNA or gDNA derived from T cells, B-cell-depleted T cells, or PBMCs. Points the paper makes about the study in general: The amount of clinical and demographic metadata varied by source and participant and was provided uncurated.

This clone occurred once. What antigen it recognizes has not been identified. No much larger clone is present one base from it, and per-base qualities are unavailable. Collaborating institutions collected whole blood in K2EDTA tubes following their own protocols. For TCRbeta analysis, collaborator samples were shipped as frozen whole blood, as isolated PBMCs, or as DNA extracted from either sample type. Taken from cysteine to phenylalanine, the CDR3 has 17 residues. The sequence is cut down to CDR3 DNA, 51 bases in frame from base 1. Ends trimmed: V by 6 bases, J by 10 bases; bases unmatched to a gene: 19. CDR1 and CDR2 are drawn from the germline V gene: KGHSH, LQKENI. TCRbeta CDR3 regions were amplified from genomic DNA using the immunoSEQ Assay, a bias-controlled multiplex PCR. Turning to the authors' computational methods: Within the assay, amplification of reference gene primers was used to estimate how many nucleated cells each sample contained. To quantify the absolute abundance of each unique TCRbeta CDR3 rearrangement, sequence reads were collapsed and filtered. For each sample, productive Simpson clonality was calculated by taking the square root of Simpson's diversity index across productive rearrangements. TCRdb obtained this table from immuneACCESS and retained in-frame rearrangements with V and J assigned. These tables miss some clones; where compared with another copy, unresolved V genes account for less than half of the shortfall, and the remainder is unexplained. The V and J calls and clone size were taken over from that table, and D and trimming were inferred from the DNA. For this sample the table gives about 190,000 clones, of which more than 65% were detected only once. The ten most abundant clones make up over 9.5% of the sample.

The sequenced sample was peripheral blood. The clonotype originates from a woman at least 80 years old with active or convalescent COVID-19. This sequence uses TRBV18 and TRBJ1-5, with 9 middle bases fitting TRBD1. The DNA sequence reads TGTGCCAGCTCCCCAGGGGGGACAGGGCGCCTTCCTCGTCCCCAGCATTTT. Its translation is CASSPGGTGRLPRPQHF.